This T cell receptor beta chain was identified during a study of post-analysis software for immune sequencing data. General observations from the study: Five TRBV segments, including TRBV5-6, TRBV5-1 and TRBV20-1, were more frequent in patients than controls. Controls had significantly higher normalized Chao1 diversity than multiple sclerosis patients.

This clonotype was seen only a few times. Its target is not known. Presence of unique molecular identifiers characterized the TCR beta cDNA libraries. MiXCR, applied by TCRdb to the PCR reads, yields one record per CDR3 protein. The sample holds approximately 400,000 distinct CDR3 sequences, about a third seen once. With 6 bases removed from V and 5 bases from J, the gap between germline ends came to 16 bases. Germline V gene sequence: CDR1 LGHDT, CDR2 YNNKEL (reference sequence). The CDR3 runs to 14 residues. The origin of this receptor is a girl between 10 and 17 years old with multiple sclerosis. V usage is TRBV3-1 and J usage is TRBJ1-2, with D tentatively TRBD1 (5 bases). Sequencing was carried out using blood. The CDR3 DNA reads TGTGCCAGCAGTCCTCGGGGGAATCGATATGGCTACACCTTC. Protein product: CASSPRGNRYGYTF.